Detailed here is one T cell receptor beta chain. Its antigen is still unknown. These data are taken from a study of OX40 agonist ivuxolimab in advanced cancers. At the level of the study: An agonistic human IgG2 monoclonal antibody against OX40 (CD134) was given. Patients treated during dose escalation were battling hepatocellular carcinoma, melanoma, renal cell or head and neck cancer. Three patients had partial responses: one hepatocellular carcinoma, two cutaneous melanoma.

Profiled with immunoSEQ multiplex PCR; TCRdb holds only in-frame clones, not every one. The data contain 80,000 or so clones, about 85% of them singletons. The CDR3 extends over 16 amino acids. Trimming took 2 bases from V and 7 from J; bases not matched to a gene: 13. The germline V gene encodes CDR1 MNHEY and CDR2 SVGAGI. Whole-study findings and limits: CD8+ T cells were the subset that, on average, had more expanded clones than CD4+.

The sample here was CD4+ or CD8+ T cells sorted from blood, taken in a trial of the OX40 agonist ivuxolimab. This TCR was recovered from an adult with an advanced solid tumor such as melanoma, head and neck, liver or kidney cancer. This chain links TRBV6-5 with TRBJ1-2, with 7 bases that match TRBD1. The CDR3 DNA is TGTGCCAGCAGTTACCTTGGGGACACCTCAGGGGGTGGCTACACCTTC. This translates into CASSYLGDTSGGGYTF.